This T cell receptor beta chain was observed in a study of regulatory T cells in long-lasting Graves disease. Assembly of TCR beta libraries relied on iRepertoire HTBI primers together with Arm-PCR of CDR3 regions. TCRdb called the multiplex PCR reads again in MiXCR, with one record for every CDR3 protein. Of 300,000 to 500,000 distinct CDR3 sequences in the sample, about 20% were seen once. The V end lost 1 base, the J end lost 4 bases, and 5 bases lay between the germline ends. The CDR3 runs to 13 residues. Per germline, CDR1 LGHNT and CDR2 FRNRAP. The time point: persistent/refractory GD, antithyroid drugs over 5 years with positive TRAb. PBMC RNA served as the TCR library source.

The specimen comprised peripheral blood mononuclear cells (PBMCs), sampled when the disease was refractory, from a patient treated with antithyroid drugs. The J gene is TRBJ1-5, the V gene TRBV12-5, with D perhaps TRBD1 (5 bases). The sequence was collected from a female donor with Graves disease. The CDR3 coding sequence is TGTGCTAGTGGTTTGGGACAGAATCAGCCCCAGCATTTT. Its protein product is CASGLGQNQPQHF.